These 3 T cell receptor beta chains share one sample of origin, sequenced in a study of beta chain features in type 1 diabetes. Overall study results and limits: Moderate yet significant TCRB CDR3 shortening was seen in Type 1 diabetes patients in all four CD4+ subsets.

Every isolated RNA sample was fully reverse transcribed, so sequencing captured expressed TCRB transcripts. Profiling relied on immunoSEQ multiplex PCR, and the TCRdb table lists in-frame clones only, not all of them. The repertoire holds 95,000 to 150,000 clones, with 15% to 20% as singletons. The antigens for these receptors are not known. Sequences were obtained from central memory CD4+ T cells from blood. The receptor set was obtained from a man aged 25-45 years with type 1 diabetes.

V and J are TRBV4-2 and TRBJ2-1; 10 positions match TRBD1. CDR1 LGHNA and CDR2 YNFKEQ come from the germline V gene. V gave up 4 bases and J gave up 7 bases; unmatched junction bases: 16. This CDR3 comprises 18 residues. CDR3 nucleotide sequence: TGTGCCAGCAGCCTCCTGTACTCCCGGGACAGGGGACTAAATGAGCAGTTCTTC. Translating gives CASSLLYSRDRGLNEQFF.

This clone came up a few times. The CDR3 loop is CASSPSGISYEQYF. CDR3 coding DNA: TGTGCCAGCAGTCCCTCAGGGATCTCCTACGAGCAGTACTTC. The chain joins TRBV28 to TRBJ2-7, with a weak D call TRBD1 (5 bases). Germline assignment: CDR1 MDHEN and CDR2 SYDVKM. V was trimmed by 5 bases and J by 0 bases, leaving 11 bases between them. The CDR3 runs 14 residues.

This clone has only a few counts. The chain recombines TRBV27 with TRBJ1-1, with a possible D match to TRBD1 (5 bases). Germline V gene data show CDR1 as MNHEY and CDR2 as SMNVEV (reference sequence). The CDR3 totals 14 residues. V lost 3 bases and J lost 7, with 15 bases in between. The CDR3 DNA reads as TGTGCCAGCAGTTTCCCCCCAGGGAGGGGTGAAGCTTTCTTT. This sequence encodes CASSFPPGRGEAFF.